The rows below give T cell receptor beta chains drawn from one sample of a study of cytomegalovirus exposure and HLA in healthy donors. Produced via immunoSEQ multiplex PCR; TCRdb's table is partial and in-frame only. The data hold 120,000 to 150,000 clones, with roughly four fifths observed a single time. Sequencing was performed on PBMCs. All receptors come from a woman aged 45-65 years in good health and CMV-seropositive. Each CDR3 is given with its conserved first and last residue. Each record gives: J gene, clone size, V gene, D gene, CDR3 protein, CDR3 DNA. A D gene is named only where the DNA matches it firmly. The listing skips clone size in some rows; elsewhere it reads once, few, many or a size class.

J: TRBJ1-2
size: NA
V: TRBV28
D: NA
CDR3: CASSSGNGASYGYTF
DNA: TGTGCCAGCAGTTCCGGCAACGGAGCTAGCTATGGCTACACCTTC

J: TRBJ1-2
size: NA
V: TRBV2
D: NA
CDR3: CASTILRGTSGYTF
DNA: TGTGCCAGCACCATCCTCCGGGGAACCAGCGGCTACACCTTC

J: TRBJ1-2
size: NA
V: TRBV7-9
D: NA
CDR3: CASSSLTGLIF
DNA: TGTGCCAGCAGCTCGCTGACAGGCCTCATCTTC

J: TRBJ2-7
size: NA
V: TRBV6-5
D: NA
CDR3: CASSYTGGIEQYF
DNA: TGTGCCAGCAGTTATACCGGGGGTATCGAGCAGTACTTC

J: TRBJ1-2
size: NA
V: TRBV5-1
D: NA
CDR3: CASSTENYGYTF
DNA: TGCGCCAGCAGCACGGAGAACTATGGCTACACCTTC

J: TRBJ2-7
size: NA
V: TRBV2
D: TRBD1
CDR3: CASSESRDRTYEQYF
DNA: TGTGCCAGCAGTGAATCCCGGGACAGAACCTACGAGCAGTACTTC

J: TRBJ1-1
size: NA
V: TRBV7-2
D: NA
CDR3: CASSWWGAEAFF
DNA: TGTGCCAGCAGCTGGTGGGGAGCTGAAGCTTTCTTT

J: TRBJ1-1
size: NA
V: TRBV2
D: NA
CDR3: CASILDSRNTEAFF
DNA: TGTGCCAGCATTCTGGACAGCCGCAACACTGAAGCTTTCTTT

J: TRBJ1-6
size: NA
V: TRBV7-2
D: NA
CDR3: CASTQAAYNSPLHF
DNA: TGTGCCAGCACCCAGGCCGCCTATAATTCACCCCTCCACTTT

J: TRBJ1-6
size: few
V: TRBV5-4
D: TRBD1
CDR3: CASSPGGRGQVSPLHF
DNA: TGTGCCAGCAGCCCGGGGGGCAGGGGGCAAGTTTCACCCCTCCACTTT

J: TRBJ2-1
size: once
V: TRBV11-2
D: NA
CDR3: CASSARTPGVYNEQFF
DNA: TGTGCCAGCAGCGCGCGGACCCCCGGGGTATACAATGAGCAGTTCTTC

J: TRBJ2-2
size: NA
V: TRBV5-6
D: TRBD2
CDR3: CASSISGDLTGELFF
DNA: TGTGCCAGCAGCATAAGCGGGGACCTCACCGGGGAGCTGTTTTTT

J: TRBJ1-1
size: NA
V: TRBV28
D: NA
CDR3: CASGASMNTEAFF
DNA: TGTGCCAGCGGAGCCAGCATGAACACTGAAGCTTTCTTT

J: TRBJ2-1
size: NA
V: TRBV5-1
D: TRBD1
CDR3: CASSLDGTGSNEQFF
DNA: TGCGCCAGCAGCTTGGATGGGACAGGGTCCAATGAGCAGTTCTTC

J: TRBJ1-3
size: NA
V: TRBV6-1
D: NA
CDR3: CASSEVVGGNTIYF
DNA: TGTGCCAGCAGTGAAGTGGTGGGGGGGAACACCATATATTTT

J: TRBJ2-3
size: NA
V: TRBV7-2
D: NA
CDR3: CASSSDYNTDTQYF
DNA: TGTGCCAGCAGCTCGGACTACAACACAGATACGCAGTATTTT

J: TRBJ1-1
size: few
V: TRBV11-3
D: NA
CDR3: CASSPRYTEAFF
DNA: TGTGCCAGCAGCCCCAGGTACACTGAAGCTTTCTTT

J: TRBJ2-7
size: once
V: TRBV10-1
D: TRBD1
CDR3: CASRTGGHSYEQYF
DNA: TGCGCCAGCCGGACAGGGGGCCACTCCTACGAGCAGTACTTC

J: TRBJ2-3
size: NA
V: TRBV7-2
D: TRBD2
CDR3: CASSPGLAADTQYF
DNA: TGTGCCAGCAGCCCGGGACTAGCGGCAGATACGCAGTATTTT

J: TRBJ2-7
size: NA
V: TRBV6-1
D: NA
CDR3: CASSAYKSSYEQYF
DNA: TGTGCCAGCAGTGCGTACAAAAGCTCCTACGAGCAGTACTTC

J: TRBJ1-6
size: NA
V: TRBV11-2
D: NA
CDR3: CASSLDHRDSPLHF
DNA: TGTGCCAGCAGCTTAGACCACAGGGATTCACCCCTCCACTTT

J: TRBJ2-3
size: NA
V: TRBV27
D: TRBD2
CDR3: CASSFLSGGPTDTQYF
DNA: TGTGCCAGCAGTTTCCTCAGCGGGGGGCCTACAGATACGCAGTATTTT

J: TRBJ2-5
size: NA
V: TRBV29-1
D: TRBD2
CDR3: CSSGGSQETQYF
DNA: TGCAGCTCGGGGGGGTCCCAAGAGACCCAGTACTTC

J: TRBJ1-1
size: few
V: TRBV28
D: NA
CDR3: CASSLSGNTEAFF
DNA: TGTGCCAGCAGTTTATCCGGGAACACTGAAGCTTTCTTT

J: TRBJ2-2
size: NA
V: TRBV15
D: NA
CDR3: CATSRDRTEQNTGELFF
DNA: TGTGCCACCAGCCGCGATAGGACAGAGCAAAACACCGGGGAGCTGTTTTTT

J: TRBJ2-5
size: NA
V: TRBV7-8
D: TRBD1
CDR3: CASSLDRGETQYF
DNA: TGTGCCAGCAGCTTAGACAGGGGAGAGACCCAGTACTTC

J: TRBJ1-2
size: NA
V: TRBV11-2
D: TRBD1
CDR3: CASSQLMGQGVNYGYTF
DNA: TGTGCCAGCAGTCAACTTATGGGACAGGGGGTAAACTATGGCTACACCTTC

J: TRBJ2-1
size: NA
V: TRBV19
D: TRBD2
CDR3: CASSIRSERGGHYNEQFF
DNA: TGTGCCAGTAGTATTAGGTCGGAGCGGGGGGGCCACTACAATGAGCAGTTCTTC

J: TRBJ1-1
size: NA
V: TRBV11-3
D: NA
CDR3: CASSLGRFSEAFF
DNA: TGTGCCAGCAGCTTAGGGCGGTTCTCTGAAGCTTTCTTT

J: TRBJ2-7
size: NA
V: TRBV19
D: NA
CDR3: CASSSRGGENYEQYF
DNA: TGTGCCAGTAGTTCCCGGGGAGGCGAGAACTACGAGCAGTACTTC

J: TRBJ1-5
size: NA
V: TRBV7-8
D: NA
CDR3: CATIRGAGRGNQPQHF
DNA: TGTGCCACTATTCGGGGTGCAGGTCGGGGCAATCAGCCCCAGCATTTT

J: TRBJ1-1
size: NA
V: TRBV11-1
D: NA
CDR3: CASSPWGGEAFF
DNA: TGTGCCAGCAGCCCTTGGGGGGGTGAAGCTTTCTTT

J: TRBJ1-1
size: NA
V: TRBV28
D: NA
CDR3: CASSLVTGLYTEAFF
DNA: TGTGCCAGCAGTTTAGTGACAGGCCTTTACACTGAAGCTTTCTTT

J: TRBJ2-7
size: NA
V: TRBV6-1
D: TRBD1
CDR3: CASNTGGGVYYEQYF
DNA: TGTGCCAGCAACACAGGGGGCGGAGTTTACTACGAGCAGTACTTC

J: TRBJ1-1
size: NA
V: TRBV7-2
D: NA
CDR3: CASSLEAGRSEAFF
DNA: TGTGCCAGCAGCTTAGAAGCTGGGAGGTCTGAAGCTTTCTTT